Following are 27 T cell receptor beta chains from one sample sequenced in a study of long-term antiretroviral therapy in people with HIV (dated by TCRdb to 2022 to 2024). The immunoSEQ hsTCRB v3.0 assay was used at survey level resolution for TRB variable region sequencing. The table comes from immuneACCESS by way of TCRdb, which keeps in-frame sequences with V and J called. Part of the clones is missing from these tables; in studies checked, under half for an unresolved V gene and the rest for unknown reasons. For this sample there are 35,000 to 50,000 clones; 86% appear just once. The ten largest clones add up to 4.5% to 5.5% of the sample. The sequenced sample was unsorted PBMCs, obtained 0.1 years before starting antiretroviral therapy. All receptors derive from a woman aged 50 to 60 with HIV.

The CDR3 reads CASSPNPGTRNEQFF. The CDR3, as DNA: TGTGCCAGCAGCCCGAACCCCGGGACTAGAAATGAGCAGTTCTTC. V is TRBV13 and J is TRBJ2-1; 8 bases map to TRBD2. CDR1 and CDR2 (germline): PRHDT, FYEKMQ (reference sequence). V was pared by 5 bases and J by 7 bases, with 10 bases of the junction left unmatched. This CDR3 contains 15 residues.

The J gene is TRBJ2-2, the V gene TRBV18; D ambiguous. With 2 bases removed from V and 0 bases from J, the gap between germline ends came to 10 bases. Per germline, CDR1 KGHSH and CDR2 LQKENI. The CDR3 is 16 residues long. The DNA of the CDR3 is TGTGCCAGCTCACCATACGCTTCCGCGAACACCGGGGAGCTGTTTTTT. Protein product: CASSPYASANTGELFF.

The rearrangement joins TRBV25-1 to TRBJ2-1, with a tentative D call TRBD1 (5 bases). This CDR3 contains 16 residues. V shed 5 bases and J shed 0 bases, with 14 bases lying between them. The germline V gene has CDR1 MGHDK and CDR2 SYGVNS. CDR3: CASSHGAASSYNEQFF. CDR3 DNA sequence: TGTGCCAGCAGTCATGGGGCAGCCAGCTCCTACAATGAGCAGTTCTTC.

This sequence joins TRBV6-1 and TRBJ2-1; TRBD2 matches 9 bases. The CDR3 covers 15 residues. V shed 9 bases, J shed 4 bases, and the junction held 10 bases outside the gene matches. CDR1 MNHNS and CDR2 SASEGT come from the germline V gene. CDR3 loop: CASNRMTSGYNEQFF. CDR3 sequence (DNA): TGTGCCAGTAATCGAATGACTAGCGGATACAATGAGCAGTTCTTC.

The J gene is TRBJ2-7, the V gene TRBV7-2, with D perhaps being TRBD1 or TRBD2 (5 bases each). Germline V gene lookup returns CDR1 SGHTA and CDR2 FQGNSA. The V end was cut by 5 bases, the J end by 4 bases, with 15 bases between. The CDR3 covers 14 residues. The CDR3 region is CASSTGPGGYEQYF. The CDR3 nucleotides are TGTGCCAGCAGCACGGGACCGGGCGGGTACGAGCAGTACTTC.

This rearrangement joins TRBV2 to TRBJ1-4, with TRBD1 identical over 7 bases. This CDR3 region has 14 residues. Germline CDR1 and CDR2: SNHLY and FYNNEI. The V gene end was trimmed by 3 bases and the J gene end by 6 bases; junction bases not matched to a gene: 4. The CDR3 sequence: CASSDRQGDEKLFF. CDR3 sequence (DNA): TGTGCCAGCAGTGACCGACAGGGTGATGAAAAACTGTTTTTT.

This chain connects TRBV29-1 to TRBJ1-2; 8 bases map to TRBD1. This CDR3 contains 13 residues. Trimming removed 4 bases from V and 1 base from J; junction bases left unmatched: 2. Germline CDR1 reads SQVTM; CDR2 reads ANQGSEA. The CDR3: CSVGQGYNYGYTF. For the CDR3, the DNA is TGCAGCGTTGGACAGGGGTATAACTATGGCTACACCTTC.

The chain recombines TRBV12-5 with TRBJ2-7, with 9 bases identical to TRBD2. V lost 4 bases, J lost 2 bases, and 9 bases stayed unmatched. CDR1 is LGHNT and CDR2 is FRNRAP in the germline V gene. The CDR3 totals 16 residues. The CDR3: CASGSSSGEMAYEQYF. In nucleotides, the CDR3 is TGTGCTAGTGGTTCTTCTAGCGGGGAAATGGCCTACGAGCAGTACTTC.

This clone has a single count. This chain links TRBV29-1 with TRBJ2-2; D uncertain. Deletions cut 2 bases from V and 5 bases from J, with 9 bases between. The CDR3 has 13 amino acids. Germline loops: CDR1 SQVTM, CDR2 ANQGSEA. The CDR3 here is CSVERTRTGELFF. CDR3 sequence (DNA): TGCAGCGTTGAACGGACGCGAACCGGGGAGCTGTTTTTT.

In this sample, this clone turned up once. The chain joins TRBV5-4 to TRBJ2-3; TRBD2 matches at 10 bases. This CDR3 is 18 amino acids long. CDR1 SGHNT and CDR2 YYREEE come from the germline V gene (reference sequence). V shed 0 bases and J 1 base; nucleotides not matched to a gene: 8. CDR3 DNA: TGTGCCAGCAGCTTGGGAGATAGCGGGGGGCCCCGCACAGATACGCAGTATTTT. Translation: CASSLGDSGGPRTDTQYF.

The chain employs TRBV9 and TRBJ1-5; D unclear. V gave up 4 bases and J gave up 10 bases, with 12 bases separating them. Germline CDR1 is SGDLS and CDR2 is YYNGEE. The CDR3 covers 12 residues. In nucleotides, the CDR3 is TGTGCCAGCAGCCGGGCCAACGAACCCCAGCATTTT. It encodes CASSRANEPQHF.

This clone appeared once. The V call is TRBV14, the J call TRBJ2-7; D is possibly TRBD1 (5 bases). Trimming left V 3 bases short and J 2 bases short, with 11 bases between. Per germline, CDR1 SGHDN and CDR2 FVKESK. The CDR3 has 14 amino acids. DNA for the CDR3: TGTGCCAGCAGCCAGGGGCAGGACCCCTACGAGCAGTACTTC. As protein: CASSQGQDPYEQYF.

This sequence joins TRBV7-3 and TRBJ2-2; 7 nucleotides line up with TRBD1. CDR3 length equals 16 residues. Germline values: CDR1 SGHTA, CDR2 FQGTGA. The trim removed 5 bases at V and 1 base at J, leaving 7 bases unmatched. In DNA, the CDR3 is TGTGCCAGCAGCCCTACCGGGACAGTGAACACCGGGGAGCTGTTTTTT. Protein sequence: CASSPTGTVNTGELFF.

This chain joins TRBV2 and TRBJ2-7; the D is unclear. Trimming pared 8 bases from V and 3 bases from J, leaving 20 bases between. The length of the CDR3 is 15 residues. CDR1 SNHLY and CDR2 FYNNEI come from the germline V gene. The CDR3 spells CASWNGLGKSYEQYF. CDR3 coding DNA: TGTGCCAGCTGGAATGGATTGGGCAAAAGCTACGAGCAGTACTTC.

The rearrangement links TRBV15 to TRBJ2-7; the D gene is possibly TRBD1 (5 bases). The CDR3 is 15 residues long. V was cut by 0 bases and J by 5 bases, with 14 bases left in between. Germline V CDR1 and CDR2: LNHNV, YYDKDF (reference sequence). The CDR3 sequence is CATSRDRQGRDEQYF. CDR3 bases: TGTGCCACCAGCAGAGATCGTCAGGGAAGGGACGAGCAGTACTTC.

The genes are TRBV7-2 and TRBJ1-3; a weak D match, TRBD1 (6 bases). Germline V gene lookup returns CDR1 SGHTA and CDR2 FQGNSA. The CDR3 consists of 16 residues. The ends were cut back, 5 bases at V and 4 bases at J, with 18 bases in the middle. CDR3 sequence (DNA): TGTGCCAGCAGCGAGAAAAGGGGGGCACGGGGAAACACCATATATTTT. Translation gives CASSEKRGARGNTIYF. Full variable domain (rest looked up from reference TRBV7-2 and TRBJ1-3): GAGVSQSPSNKVTEKGKDVELRCDPISGHTALYWYRQSLGQGLEFLIYFQGNSAPDKSGLPSDRFSAERTGGSVSTLTIQRTQQEDSAVYLCASSEKRGARGNTIYFGEGSWLTVV.

This clone has just a few counts. This chain joins TRBV2 and TRBJ1-4; D possibly corresponds to TRBD1 (5 bases). The V end was cut by 6 bases, the J end by 4 bases, with 12 bases between. Germline V gives CDR1 SNHLY, CDR2 FYNNEI. The CDR3 runs to 14 residues. The CDR3: CASRSGGNNEKLFF. In DNA form, the CDR3 reads TGTGCCAGCAGATCCGGGGGGAATAATGAAAAACTGTTTTTT.

This clone was detected a few times. J is TRBJ2-6 and V is TRBV9, with D uncertain. CDR3 length: 15 amino acids. Looked up from germline, CDR1 is SGDLS and CDR2 is YYNGEE. V dropped 0 bases and J dropped 2 bases, with 6 bases sitting between them. The CDR3 DNA reads TGTGCCAGCAGCGTAGTAAAAGCTGGGGCCAACGTCCTGACTTTC. It translates to CASSVVKAGANVLTF.

The chain couples TRBV6-6 to TRBJ1-1; 8 nucleotides align to TRBD1. Trimming took 6 bases from V and 0 from J; bases not matched to a gene: 9. Germline-derived CDR1 and CDR2 are MNHNY and SVGAGI (reference sequence). The CDR3 covers 16 residues. Here the CDR3 reads CASSRKQGGLNTEAFF. The DNA of the CDR3 is TGTGCCAGCAGCCGCAAACAGGGGGGACTGAACACTGAAGCTTTCTTT.

The chain has TRBV19 and TRBJ1-5, with 8 bases that match TRBD1. The ends lost 4 bases at V and 7 bases at J; junction bases unmatched: 6. From germline, CDR1 is LNHDA and CDR2 SQIVND (reference sequence). The CDR3 loop spans 14 amino acids. CDR3 DNA sequence: TGTGCCAGTAGTACCGGACAGGGCGTCCAGCCCCAGCATTTT. It codes for CASSTGQGVQPQHF.

CDR3 loop: CASRLAGSSYEQYF. Here the CDR3 DNA reads TGTGCCAGCAGACTAGCGGGGAGCTCCTACGAGCAGTACTTC. The J gene is TRBJ2-7, the V gene TRBV2; 10 bases are a match to TRBD2. V was clipped by 6 bases and J by 0 bases; unmatched bases: 2. Germline V gives CDR1 SNHLY, CDR2 FYNNEI. CDR3 length equals 14 residues.

The CDR3 region is CASSLGTGAASPLHF. In DNA, the CDR3 is TGTGCCAGCAGCTTGGGGACAGGGGCGGCTTCACCCCTCCACTTT. V gene TRBV5-6 combines with J gene TRBJ1-6, with TRBD1 identical over 9 bases. Unmatched junction bases numbered 4, after V lost 0 bases and J lost 9 bases. This CDR3 has 15 residues. CDR1 is SGHDT and CDR2 is YYEEEE in the germline V gene.

J is TRBJ1-2 and V is TRBV19, with 8 bases matching TRBD1. The V gene's germline CDR1 is LNHDA and CDR2 SQIVND (reference sequence). Unmatched junction bases numbered 4, after V lost 6 bases and J lost 7 bases. CDR3 length: 12 residues. In DNA, the CDR3 is TGTGCCAGTAGGGACAGGGTGCTTGGCTACACCTTC. It translates to CASRDRVLGYTF.

The chain uses TRBV10-3 and TRBJ1-2; unclear D gene. The CDR3 loop spans 11 amino acids. With 3 bases removed from V and 6 bases from J, the gap between germline ends came to 5 bases. Germline V gives CDR1 ENHRY, CDR2 SYGVKD. CDR3 amino acids: CAISEVHGYTF. DNA for the CDR3: TGTGCCATCAGTGAAGTTCATGGCTACACCTTC.

J is TRBJ2-1 and V is TRBV4-3; 7 positions agree with TRBD2. This CDR3 has 17 amino acids. CDR1 is LGHNA, CDR2 YSLEER, per germline. V trimming: 0 bases; J trimming: 2 bases; junction bases outside the gene matches: 7. The CDR3: CASSQDSTSATYNEQFF. CDR3 DNA: TGCGCCAGCAGCCAAGATTCCACTAGCGCTACCTACAATGAGCAGTTCTTC.

This rearrangement joins TRBV5-8 to TRBJ1-5; D is unclear. The germline V gene has CDR1 SGHTS and CDR2 YDEGEE. CDR3 size: 13 residues. V was pared by 7 bases and J by 2 bases, with 10 bases between. The CDR3 is CASARIRNQPQHF. The CDR3 DNA sequence: TGTGCCAGCGCTAGGATTCGCAATCAGCCCCAGCATTTT.

The rearrangement links TRBV6-6 to TRBJ1-2; D gene unclear. V dropped 5 bases and J dropped 5 bases, with 6 bases sitting between them. Germline CDR1 MNHNY, CDR2 SVGAGI (reference sequence). This CDR3 is 11 amino acids long. In nucleotides, the CDR3 is TGTGCCAGCAGTCCGGCTTATGGCTACACCTTC. Residues: CASSPAYGYTF.